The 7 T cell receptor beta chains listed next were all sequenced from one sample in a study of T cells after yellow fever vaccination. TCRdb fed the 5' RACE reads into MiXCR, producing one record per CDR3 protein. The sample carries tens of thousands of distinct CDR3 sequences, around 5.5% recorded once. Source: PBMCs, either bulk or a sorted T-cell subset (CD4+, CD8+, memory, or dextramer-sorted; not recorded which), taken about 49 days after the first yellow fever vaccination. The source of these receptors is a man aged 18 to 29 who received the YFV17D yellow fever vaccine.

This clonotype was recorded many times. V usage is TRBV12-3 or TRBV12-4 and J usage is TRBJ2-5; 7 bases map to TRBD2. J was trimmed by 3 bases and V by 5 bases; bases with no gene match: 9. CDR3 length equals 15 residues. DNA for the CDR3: TGTGCCAGCAGTCTGGCGGGACTAACTAAAGAGACCCAGTACTTC. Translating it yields CASSLAGLTKETQYF.

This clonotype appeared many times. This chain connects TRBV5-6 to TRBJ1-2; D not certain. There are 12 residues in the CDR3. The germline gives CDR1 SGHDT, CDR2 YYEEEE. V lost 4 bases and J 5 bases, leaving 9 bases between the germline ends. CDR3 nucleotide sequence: TGTGCCAGCAGCCCCGGCCCGTATGGCTACACCTTC. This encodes CASSPGPYGYTF.

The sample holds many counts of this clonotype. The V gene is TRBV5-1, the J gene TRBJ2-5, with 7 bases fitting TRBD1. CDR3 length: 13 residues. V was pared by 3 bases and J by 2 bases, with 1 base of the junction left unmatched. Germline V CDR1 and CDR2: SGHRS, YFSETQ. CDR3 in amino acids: CASSSGQQETQYF. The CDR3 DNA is TGCGCCAGCAGCTCGGGACAGCAAGAGACCCAGTACTTC.

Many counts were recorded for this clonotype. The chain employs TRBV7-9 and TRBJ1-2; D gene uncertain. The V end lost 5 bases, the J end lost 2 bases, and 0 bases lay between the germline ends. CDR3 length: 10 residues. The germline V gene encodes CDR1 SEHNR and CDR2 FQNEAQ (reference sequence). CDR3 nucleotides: TGTGCCAGCAGCAACTATGGCTACACCTTC. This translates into CASSNYGYTF. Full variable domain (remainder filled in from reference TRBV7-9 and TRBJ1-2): DTGVSQNPRHKITKRGQNVTFRCDPISEHNRLYWYRQTLGQGPEFLTYFQNEAQLEKSRLLSDRFSAERPKGSFSTLEIQRTEQGDSAMYLCASSNYGYTFGSGTRLTVV.

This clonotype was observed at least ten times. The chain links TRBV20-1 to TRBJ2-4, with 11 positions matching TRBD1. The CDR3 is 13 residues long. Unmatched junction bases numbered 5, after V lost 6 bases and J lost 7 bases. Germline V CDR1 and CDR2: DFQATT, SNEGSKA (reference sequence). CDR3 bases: TGCAGTGCCGGCCGGGACAGGGGGAACATTCAGTACTTC. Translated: CSAGRDRGNIQYF.

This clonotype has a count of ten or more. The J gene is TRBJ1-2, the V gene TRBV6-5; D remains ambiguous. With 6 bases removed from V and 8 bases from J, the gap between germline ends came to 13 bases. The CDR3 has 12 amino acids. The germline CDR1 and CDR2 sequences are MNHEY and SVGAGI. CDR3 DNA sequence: TGTGCCAGCAGCGCCCTTGTAGGGGGCTACACCTTC. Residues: CASSALVGGYTF.

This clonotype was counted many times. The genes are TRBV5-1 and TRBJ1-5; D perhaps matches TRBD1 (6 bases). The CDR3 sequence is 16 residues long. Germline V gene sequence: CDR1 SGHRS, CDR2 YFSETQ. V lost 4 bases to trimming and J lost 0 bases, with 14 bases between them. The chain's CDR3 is CASSPTGSYSNQPQHF. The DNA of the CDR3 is TGCGCCAGCAGCCCGACAGGTTCCTATAGCAATCAGCCCCAGCATTTT. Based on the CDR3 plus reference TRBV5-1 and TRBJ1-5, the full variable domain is KAGVTQTPRYLIKTRGQQVTLSCSPISGHRSVSWYQQTPGQGLQFLFEYFSETQRNKGNFPGRFSGRQFSNSRSEMNVSTLELGDSALYLCASSPTGSYSNQPQHFGDGTRLSIL.